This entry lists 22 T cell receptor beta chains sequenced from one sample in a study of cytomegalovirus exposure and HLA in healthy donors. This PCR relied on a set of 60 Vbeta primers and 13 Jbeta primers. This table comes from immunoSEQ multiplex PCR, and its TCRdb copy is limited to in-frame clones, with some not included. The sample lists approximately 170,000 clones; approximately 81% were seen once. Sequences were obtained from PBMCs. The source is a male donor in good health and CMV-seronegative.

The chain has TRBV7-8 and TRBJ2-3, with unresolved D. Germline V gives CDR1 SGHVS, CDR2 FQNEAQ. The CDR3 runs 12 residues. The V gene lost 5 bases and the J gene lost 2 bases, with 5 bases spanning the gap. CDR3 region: CASSPSTDTQYF. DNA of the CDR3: TGTGCCAGCAGCCCCTCCACAGATACGCAGTATTTT.

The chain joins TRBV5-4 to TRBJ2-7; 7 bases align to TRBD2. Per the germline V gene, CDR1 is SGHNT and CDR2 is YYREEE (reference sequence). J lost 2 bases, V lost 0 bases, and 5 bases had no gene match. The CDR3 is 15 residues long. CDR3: CASSLGEGRTYEQYF. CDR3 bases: TGTGCCAGCAGCTTGGGGGAGGGCCGGACCTACGAGCAGTACTTC.

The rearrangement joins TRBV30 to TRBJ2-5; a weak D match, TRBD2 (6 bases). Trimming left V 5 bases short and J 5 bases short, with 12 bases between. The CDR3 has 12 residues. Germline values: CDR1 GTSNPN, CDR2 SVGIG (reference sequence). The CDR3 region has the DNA TGTGCCTGGGCTGGGGGGAGCGAGACCCAGTACTTC. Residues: CAWAGGSETQYF.

The CDR3 spells CASSLVPTGMGETQYF. The CDR3 DNA reads as TGTGCCAGCAGCTTAGTCCCGACAGGAATGGGGGAGACCCAGTACTTC. The gene calls are TRBV7-2 and TRBJ2-5, with TRBD1 as a possible D gene (6 bases). Trimming pared 1 base from V and 5 bases from J, leaving 17 bases between. Germline CDR1 and CDR2: SGHTA and FQGNSA. The CDR3 spans 16 residues.

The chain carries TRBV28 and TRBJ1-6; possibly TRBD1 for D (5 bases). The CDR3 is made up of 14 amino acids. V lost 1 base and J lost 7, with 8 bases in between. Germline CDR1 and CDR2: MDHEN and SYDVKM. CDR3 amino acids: CASSLLGGNSPLHF. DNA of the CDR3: TGTGCCAGCAGTTTATTGGGGGGGAATTCACCCCTCCACTTT.

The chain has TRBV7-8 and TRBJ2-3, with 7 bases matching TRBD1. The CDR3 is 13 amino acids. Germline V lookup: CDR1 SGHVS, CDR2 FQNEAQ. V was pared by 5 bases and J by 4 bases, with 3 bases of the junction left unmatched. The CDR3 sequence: CASSRGLADTQYF. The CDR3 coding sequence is TGTGCCAGCAGCAGGGGGCTGGCAGATACGCAGTATTTT.

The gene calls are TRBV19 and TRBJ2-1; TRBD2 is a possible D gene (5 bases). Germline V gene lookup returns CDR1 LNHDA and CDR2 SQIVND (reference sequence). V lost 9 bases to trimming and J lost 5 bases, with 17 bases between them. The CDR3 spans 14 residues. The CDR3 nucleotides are TGTGCCAGCGACCCGAAACGAGGGAACAATGAGCAGTTCTTC. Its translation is CASDPKRGNNEQFF.

CDR3 bases: TGTGCCAGCAGCTTAGTTTCAGGGAGGGTCCACGAGCAGTACTTC. Its translation: CASSLVSGRVHEQYF. The chain couples TRBV7-3 to TRBJ2-7; TRBD2 aligns across 7 bases. Germline-derived CDR1 and CDR2 are SGHTA and FQGTGA. The V segment lost 2 bases and the J segment 5 bases; nucleotides outside the gene matches: 9. The CDR3 is made up of 15 amino acids.

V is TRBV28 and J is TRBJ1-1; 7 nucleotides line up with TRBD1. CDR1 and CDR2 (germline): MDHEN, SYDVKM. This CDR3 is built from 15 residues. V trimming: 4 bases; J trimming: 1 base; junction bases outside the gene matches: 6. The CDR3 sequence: CASSSIRTGNTEAFF. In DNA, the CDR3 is TGTGCCAGCAGTTCAATTAGGACAGGGAACACTGAAGCTTTCTTT.

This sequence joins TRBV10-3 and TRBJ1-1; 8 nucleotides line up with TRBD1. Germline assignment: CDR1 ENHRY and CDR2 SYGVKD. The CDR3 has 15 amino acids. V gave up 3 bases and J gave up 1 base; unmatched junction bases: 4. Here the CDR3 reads CAISEKGQGNTEAFF. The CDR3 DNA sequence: TGTGCCATCAGTGAAAAAGGACAGGGGAACACTGAAGCTTTCTTT.

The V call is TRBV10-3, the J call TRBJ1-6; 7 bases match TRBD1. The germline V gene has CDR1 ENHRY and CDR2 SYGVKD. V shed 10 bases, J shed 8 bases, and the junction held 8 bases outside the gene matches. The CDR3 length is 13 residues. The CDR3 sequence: CATNRDSDSPLHF. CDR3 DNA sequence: TGTGCCACCAACCGGGACAGCGATTCACCCCTCCACTTT.

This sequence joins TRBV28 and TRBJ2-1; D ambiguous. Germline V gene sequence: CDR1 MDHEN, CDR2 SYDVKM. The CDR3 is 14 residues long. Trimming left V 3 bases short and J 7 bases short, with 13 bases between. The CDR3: CASSFVSSGNEQFF. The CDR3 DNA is TGTGCCAGCAGTTTCGTCTCTAGTGGGAATGAGCAGTTCTTC. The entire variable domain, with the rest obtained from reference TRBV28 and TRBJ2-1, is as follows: DVKVTQSSRYLVKRTGEKVFLECVQDMDHENMFWYRQDPGLGLRLIYFSYDVKMKEKGDIPEGYSVSREKKERFSLILESASTNQTSMYLCASSFVSSGNEQFFGPGTRLTVL.

The CDR3 region is CASSPAGKDSPLHF. DNA of the CDR3: TGTGCCAGCTCACCCGCGGGGAAGGATTCACCCCTCCACTTT. The rearrangement joins TRBV18 to TRBJ1-6; D is uncertain. The CDR3 runs 14 residues. CDR1 KGHSH and CDR2 LQKENI come from the germline V gene. The ends were cut back, 3 bases at V and 8 bases at J, with 11 bases in the middle.

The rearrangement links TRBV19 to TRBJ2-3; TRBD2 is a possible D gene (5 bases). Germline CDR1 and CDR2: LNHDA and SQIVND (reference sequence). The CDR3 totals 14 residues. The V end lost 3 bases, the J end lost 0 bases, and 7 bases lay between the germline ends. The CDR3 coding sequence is TGTGCCAGTAGTATCCGGACTAGCACAGATACGCAGTATTTT. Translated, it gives CASSIRTSTDTQYF.

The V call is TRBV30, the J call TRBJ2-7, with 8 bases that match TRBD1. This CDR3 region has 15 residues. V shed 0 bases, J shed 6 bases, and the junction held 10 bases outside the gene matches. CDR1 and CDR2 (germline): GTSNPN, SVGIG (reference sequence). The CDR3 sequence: CAWSVRGQGAFEQYF. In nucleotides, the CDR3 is TGTGCCTGGAGTGTACGGGGGCAGGGGGCTTTCGAGCAGTACTTC.

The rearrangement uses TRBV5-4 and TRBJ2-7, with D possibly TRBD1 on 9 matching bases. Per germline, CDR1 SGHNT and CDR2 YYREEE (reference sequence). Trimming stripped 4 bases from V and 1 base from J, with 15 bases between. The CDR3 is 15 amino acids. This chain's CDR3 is CASSPGGTGSYEQYF. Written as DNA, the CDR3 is TGTGCCAGCAGCCCGGGGGGGACAGGGTCCTACGAGCAGTACTTC.

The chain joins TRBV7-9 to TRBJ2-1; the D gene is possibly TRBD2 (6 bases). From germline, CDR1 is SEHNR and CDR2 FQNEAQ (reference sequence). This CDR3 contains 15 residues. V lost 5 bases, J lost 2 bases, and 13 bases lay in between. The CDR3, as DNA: TGTGCCAGCAGCCCGCCGGGCGGGACCTACAATGAGCAGTTCTTC. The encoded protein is CASSPPGGTYNEQFF.

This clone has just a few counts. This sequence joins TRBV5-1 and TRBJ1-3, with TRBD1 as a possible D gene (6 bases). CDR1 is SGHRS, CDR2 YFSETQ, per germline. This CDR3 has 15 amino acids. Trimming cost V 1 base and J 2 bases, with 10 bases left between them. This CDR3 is CASSLSRDTGNTIYF. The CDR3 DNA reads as TGCGCCAGCAGCTTGTCCCGGGACACTGGAAACACCATATATTTT.

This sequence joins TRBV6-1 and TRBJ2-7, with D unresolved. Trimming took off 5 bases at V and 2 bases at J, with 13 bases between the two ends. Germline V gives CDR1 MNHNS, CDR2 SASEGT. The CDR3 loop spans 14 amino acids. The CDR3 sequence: CASSRVAVTYEQYF. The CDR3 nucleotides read TGTGCCAGCAGTCGGGTGGCAGTAACCTACGAGCAGTACTTC.

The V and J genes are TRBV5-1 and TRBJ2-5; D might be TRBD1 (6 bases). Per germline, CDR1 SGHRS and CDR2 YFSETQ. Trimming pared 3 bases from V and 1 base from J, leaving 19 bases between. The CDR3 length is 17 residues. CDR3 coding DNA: TGCGCCAGCAGCTACACGACAGGACCAGGAACCCAAGAGACCCAGTACTTC. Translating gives CASSYTTGPGTQETQYF.

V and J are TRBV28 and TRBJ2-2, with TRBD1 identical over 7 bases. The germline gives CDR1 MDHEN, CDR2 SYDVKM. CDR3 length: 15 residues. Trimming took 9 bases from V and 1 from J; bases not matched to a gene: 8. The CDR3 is CARMRGLGNTGELFF. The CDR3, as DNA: TGTGCCAGAATGAGGGGGCTCGGGAACACCGGGGAGCTGTTTTTT.

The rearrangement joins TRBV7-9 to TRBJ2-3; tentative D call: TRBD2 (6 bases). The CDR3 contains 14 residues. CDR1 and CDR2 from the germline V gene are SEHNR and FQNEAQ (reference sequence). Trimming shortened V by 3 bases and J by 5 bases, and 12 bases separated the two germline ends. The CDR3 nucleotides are TGTGCCAGCAGCTTGAGACCAGCGGGAGATACGCAGTATTTT. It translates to CASSLRPAGDTQYF.